The 5 T cell receptor beta chains below all came from one sample that was sequenced in a study of blood T cell repertoires in COVID-19. Data came from immunoSEQ multiplex PCR; TCRdb stores just in-frame clones and leaves some out. The table has some 360,000 clones, approximately 89% seen once. The sequencing sample was made of peripheral blood. All receptors derive from a woman aged 55-75 years with COVID-19, enrolled during active disease.

CDR3 sequence (DNA): TGTGCCAGCAGCTTAGTTTCGGGGTCATCTCGCTACACCTTC. It specifies CASSLVSGSSRYTF. This chain joins TRBV11-2 and TRBJ1-2; no firm D call. The CDR3 covers 14 residues. Trimming left V 1 base short and J 9 bases short, with 15 bases between. Germline V CDR1 and CDR2: SGHAT, FQNNGV.

The chain employs TRBV10-3 and TRBJ2-1, with D perhaps TRBD1 (5 bases). V lost 5 bases, J lost 12 bases, and 14 bases lay in between. The germline V gene encodes CDR1 ENHRY and CDR2 SYGVKD. The CDR3 consists of 12 residues. This chain's CDR3 is CAISSSGAWQFF. Here the CDR3 DNA reads TGTGCCATCAGTTCCTCTGGGGCTTGGCAGTTCTTC.

This sequence joins TRBV7-3 and TRBJ1-2; possibly TRBD1 for D (5 bases). V dropped 1 base and J dropped 4 bases, with 13 bases sitting between them. The CDR3 is 15 amino acids. The germline V gene encodes CDR1 SGHTA and CDR2 FQGTGA. The CDR3 coding sequence is TGTGCCAGCAGCTTAATGCCAGGGCTTGGCTATGGCTACACCTTC. Encoded protein: CASSLMPGLGYGYTF.

This rearrangement joins TRBV12-3 or TRBV12-4 to TRBJ1-1, with 7 bases aligning to TRBD1. The CDR3 is made up of 13 amino acids. Unmatched junction bases numbered 5, after V lost 6 bases and J lost 4 bases. The CDR3 DNA sequence: TGTGCCAGCAGAGACACAGGGGTCACTGAAGCTTTCTTT. This encodes CASRDTGVTEAFF.

The chain couples TRBV28 to TRBJ1-5; a possible D gene is TRBD1 (5 bases). With 5 bases removed from V and 6 bases from J, the gap between germline ends came to 11 bases. Germline CDR1 MDHEN, CDR2 SYDVKM. The CDR3 has 13 residues. The CDR3 DNA is TGTGCCAGCAGTGCAGGGATGGGTCAGCCCCAGCATTTT. Encoded protein: CASSAGMGQPQHF.